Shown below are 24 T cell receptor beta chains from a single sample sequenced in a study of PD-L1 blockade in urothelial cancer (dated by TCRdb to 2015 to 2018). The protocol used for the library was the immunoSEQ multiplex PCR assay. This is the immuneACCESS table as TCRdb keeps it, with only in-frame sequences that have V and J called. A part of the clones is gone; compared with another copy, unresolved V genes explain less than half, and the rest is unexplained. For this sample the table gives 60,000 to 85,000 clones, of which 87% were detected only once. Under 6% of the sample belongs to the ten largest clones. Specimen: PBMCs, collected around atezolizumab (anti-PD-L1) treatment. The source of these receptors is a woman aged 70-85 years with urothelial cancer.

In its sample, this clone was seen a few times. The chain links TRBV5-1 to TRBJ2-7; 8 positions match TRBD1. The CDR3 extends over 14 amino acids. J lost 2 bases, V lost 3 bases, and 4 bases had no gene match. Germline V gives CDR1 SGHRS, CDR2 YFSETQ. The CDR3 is CASSSVQGAYEQYF. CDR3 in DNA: TGCGCCAGCAGCTCGGTACAGGGGGCCTACGAGCAGTACTTC.

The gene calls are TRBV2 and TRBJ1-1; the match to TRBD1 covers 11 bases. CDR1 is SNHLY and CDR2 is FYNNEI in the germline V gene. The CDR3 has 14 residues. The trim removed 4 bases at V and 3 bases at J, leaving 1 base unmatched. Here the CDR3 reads CASSVGQGDTEAFF. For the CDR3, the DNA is TGTGCCAGCAGTGTGGGACAGGGGGACACTGAAGCTTTCTTT. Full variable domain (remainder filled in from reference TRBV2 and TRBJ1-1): EPEVTQTPSHQVTQMGQEVILRCVPISNHLYFYWYRQILGQKVEFLVSFYNNEISEKSEIFDDQFSVERPDGSNFTLKIRSTKLEDSAMYFCASSVGQGDTEAFFGQGTRLTVV.

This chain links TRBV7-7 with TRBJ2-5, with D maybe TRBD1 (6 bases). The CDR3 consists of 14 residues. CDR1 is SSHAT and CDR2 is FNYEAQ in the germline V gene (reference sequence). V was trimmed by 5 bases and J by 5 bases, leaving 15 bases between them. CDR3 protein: CASSKGGSLETQYF. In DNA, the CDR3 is TGTGCCAGCAGCAAAGGGGGTAGTCTGGAGACCCAGTACTTC.

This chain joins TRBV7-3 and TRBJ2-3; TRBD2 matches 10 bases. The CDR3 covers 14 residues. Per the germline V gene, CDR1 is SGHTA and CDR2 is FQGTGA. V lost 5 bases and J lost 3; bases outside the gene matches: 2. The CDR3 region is CASSISGRTDTQYF. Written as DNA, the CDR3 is TGTGCCAGCAGCATTAGCGGGAGGACAGATACGCAGTATTTT.

The CDR3 nucleotides read TGTGCCACCAGCGTAGACAGGGGTTCACCCCTCCACTTT. It specifies CATSVDRGSPLHF. The chain carries TRBV15 and TRBJ1-6; 8 nucleotides agree with TRBD1. This CDR3 has 13 residues. The germline gives CDR1 LNHNV, CDR2 YYDKDF (reference sequence). V was clipped by 5 bases and J by 9 bases; unmatched bases: 3.

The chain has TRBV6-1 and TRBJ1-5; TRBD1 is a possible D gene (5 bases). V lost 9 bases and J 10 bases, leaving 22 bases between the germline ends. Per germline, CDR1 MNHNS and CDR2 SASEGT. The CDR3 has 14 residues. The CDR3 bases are TGTGCCAGTGAACCGGGACCGCGGAGGGAACCCCAGCATTTT. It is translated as CASEPGPRREPQHF.

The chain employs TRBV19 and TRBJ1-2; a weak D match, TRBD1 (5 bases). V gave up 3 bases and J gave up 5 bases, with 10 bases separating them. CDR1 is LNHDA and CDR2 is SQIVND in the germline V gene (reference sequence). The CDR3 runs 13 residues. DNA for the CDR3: TGTGCCAGTAGTATCCAGGGCCGGTATGGCTACACCTTC. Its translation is CASSIQGRYGYTF.

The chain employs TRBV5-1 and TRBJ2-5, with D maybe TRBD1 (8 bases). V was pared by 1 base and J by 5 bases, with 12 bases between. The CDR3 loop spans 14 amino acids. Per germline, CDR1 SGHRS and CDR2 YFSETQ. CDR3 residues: CASSLHRGGETQYF. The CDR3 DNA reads TGCGCCAGCAGCTTGCACAGGGGGGGGGAGACCCAGTACTTC.

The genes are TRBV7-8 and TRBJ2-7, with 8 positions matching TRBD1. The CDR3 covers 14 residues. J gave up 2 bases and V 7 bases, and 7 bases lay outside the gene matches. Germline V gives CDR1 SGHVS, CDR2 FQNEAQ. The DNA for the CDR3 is TGTGCCAGCAATTGGGACAGGAGTGCCTACGAGCAGTACTTC. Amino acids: CASNWDRSAYEQYF.

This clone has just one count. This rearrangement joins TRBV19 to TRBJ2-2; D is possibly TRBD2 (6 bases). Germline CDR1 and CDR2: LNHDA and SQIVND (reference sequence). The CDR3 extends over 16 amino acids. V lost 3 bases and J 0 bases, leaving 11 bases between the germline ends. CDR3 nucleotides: TGTGCCAGTAGTATGCAGGCGGGACCGAACACCGGGGAGCTGTTTTTT. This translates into CASSMQAGPNTGELFF.

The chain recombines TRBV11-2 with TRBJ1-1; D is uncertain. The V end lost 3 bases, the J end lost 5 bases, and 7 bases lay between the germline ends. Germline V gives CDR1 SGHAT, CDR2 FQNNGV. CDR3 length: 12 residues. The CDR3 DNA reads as TGTGCCAGCAGCTTCGGACTGACTGAAGCTTTCTTT. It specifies CASSFGLTEAFF.

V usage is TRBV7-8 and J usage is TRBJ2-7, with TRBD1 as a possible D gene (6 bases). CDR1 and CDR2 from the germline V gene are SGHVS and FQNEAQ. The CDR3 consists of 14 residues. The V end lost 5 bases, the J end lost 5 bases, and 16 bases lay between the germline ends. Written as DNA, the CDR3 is TGTGCCAGCAGCCCAGGGGACGGGCGCCACGAGCAGTACTTC. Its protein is CASSPGDGRHEQYF.

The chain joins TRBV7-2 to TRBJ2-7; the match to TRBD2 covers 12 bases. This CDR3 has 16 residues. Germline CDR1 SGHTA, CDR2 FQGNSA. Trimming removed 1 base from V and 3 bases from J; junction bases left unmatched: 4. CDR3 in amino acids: CASSLDLAGGIYEQYF. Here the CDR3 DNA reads TGTGCCAGCAGCTTAGACCTAGCGGGGGGGATCTACGAGCAGTACTTC.

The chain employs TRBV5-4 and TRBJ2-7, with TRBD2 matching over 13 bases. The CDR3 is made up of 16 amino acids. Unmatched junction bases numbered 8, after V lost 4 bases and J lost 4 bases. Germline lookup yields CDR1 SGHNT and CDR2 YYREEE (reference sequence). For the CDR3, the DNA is TGTGCCAGCAGCCCGGGGGGACTAGCGGGGAATTACGAGCAGTACTTC. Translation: CASSPGGLAGNYEQYF.

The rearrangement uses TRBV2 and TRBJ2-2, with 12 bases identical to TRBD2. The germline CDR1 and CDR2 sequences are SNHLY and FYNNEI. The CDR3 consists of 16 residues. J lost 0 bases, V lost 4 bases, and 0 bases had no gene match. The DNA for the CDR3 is TGTGCCAGCAGTGGACTAGCGGGGGCGAACACCGGGGAGCTGTTTTTT. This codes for CASSGLAGANTGELFF.

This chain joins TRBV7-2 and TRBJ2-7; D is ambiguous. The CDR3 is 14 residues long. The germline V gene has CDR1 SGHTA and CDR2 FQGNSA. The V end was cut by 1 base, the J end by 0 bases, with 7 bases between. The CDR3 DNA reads TGTGCCAGCAGCTTAGTGCGGCACTCCTACGAGCAGTACTTC. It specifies CASSLVRHSYEQYF.

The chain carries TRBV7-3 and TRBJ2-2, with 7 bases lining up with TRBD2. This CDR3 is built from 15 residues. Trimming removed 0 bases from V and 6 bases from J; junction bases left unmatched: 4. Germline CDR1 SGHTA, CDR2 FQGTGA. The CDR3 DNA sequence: TGTGCCAGCAGCTTAACGGCTAGCGGCCCCGGGGAGCTGTTTTTT. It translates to CASSLTASGPGELFF.

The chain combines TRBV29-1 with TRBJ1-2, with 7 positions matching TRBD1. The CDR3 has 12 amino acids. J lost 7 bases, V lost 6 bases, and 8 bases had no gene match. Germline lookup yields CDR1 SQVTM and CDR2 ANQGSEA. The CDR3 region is CSVRQGWSGYTF. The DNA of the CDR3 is TGCAGCGTAAGACAGGGTTGGTCTGGCTACACCTTC.

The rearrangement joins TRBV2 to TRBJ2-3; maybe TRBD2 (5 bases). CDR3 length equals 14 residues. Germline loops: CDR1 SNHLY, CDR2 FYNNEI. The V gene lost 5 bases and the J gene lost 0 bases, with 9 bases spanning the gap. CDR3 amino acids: CASSSGFSTDTQYF. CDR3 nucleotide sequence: TGTGCCAGCAGTTCGGGGTTTAGCACAGATACGCAGTATTTT.

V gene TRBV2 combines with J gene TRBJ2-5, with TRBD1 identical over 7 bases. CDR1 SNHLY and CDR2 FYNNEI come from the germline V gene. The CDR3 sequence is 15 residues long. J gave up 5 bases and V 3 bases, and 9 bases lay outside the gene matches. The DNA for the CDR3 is TGTGCCAGCAGTGAGTTTACAGGGGTCCGGGAGACCCAGTACTTC. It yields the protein CASSEFTGVRETQYF.

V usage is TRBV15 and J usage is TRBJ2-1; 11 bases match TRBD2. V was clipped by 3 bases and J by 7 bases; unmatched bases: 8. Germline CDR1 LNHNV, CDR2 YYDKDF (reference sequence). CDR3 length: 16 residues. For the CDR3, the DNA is TGTGCCACCAGCAGGACTATTAGCGGGGGGGCGAATGAGCAGTTCTTC. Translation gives CATSRTISGGANEQFF.

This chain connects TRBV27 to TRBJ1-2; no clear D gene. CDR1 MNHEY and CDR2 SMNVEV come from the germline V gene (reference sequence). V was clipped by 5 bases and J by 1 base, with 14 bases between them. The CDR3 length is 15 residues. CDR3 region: CASSRGGLYNYGYTF. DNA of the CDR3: TGTGCCAGCAGTCGAGGAGGGTTGTATAACTATGGCTACACCTTC.

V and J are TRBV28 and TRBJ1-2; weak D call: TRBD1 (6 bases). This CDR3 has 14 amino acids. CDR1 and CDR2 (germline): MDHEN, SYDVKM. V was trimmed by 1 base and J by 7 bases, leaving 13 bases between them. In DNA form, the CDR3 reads TGTGCCAGCAGTTTATACCCGACAGGTCGTGGCTACACCTTC. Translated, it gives CASSLYPTGRGYTF.

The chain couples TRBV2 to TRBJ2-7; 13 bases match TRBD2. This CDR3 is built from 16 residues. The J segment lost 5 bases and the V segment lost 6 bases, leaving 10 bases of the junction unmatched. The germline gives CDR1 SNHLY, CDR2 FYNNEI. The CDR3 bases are TGTGCCAGCAGGAGGGGGACTAGCGGGATTATCGACGAGCAGTACTTC. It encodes CASRRGTSGIIDEQYF.